This T cell receptor beta chain was sequenced in a study of siplizumab effects on memory and regulatory T cells. TCRdb keeps only in-frame clones here, not all; method: immunoSEQ multiplex PCR. In the table there are around 100,000 clones, roughly 93% of which are singletons. J was trimmed by 0 bases and V by 10 bases; bases with no gene match: 11. Germline CDR1 and CDR2: LNHDA and SQIVND (reference sequence). The CDR3 length is 17 residues. Comment on this clone: Antigen unknown.

Points from the study as a whole: Under siplizumab, alloreactive sequences traced to unstimulated CD4+ memory cells were significantly reduced. Unstimulated naive T cells seemed to show more diversity than memory cells did, and they also seemed to be among the major contributors to the alloresponse. Mappable alloreactive CD4+ clones averaged 68.8% Treg-derived with siplizumab versus approximately 25% in controls. There were only a minor fraction of alloreactive clones that mapped to unstimulated subsets.

The source material was non-Treg CD4+ T cells sorted from blood. The TCR comes from a human donor in good health. V gene TRBV19 combines with J gene TRBJ2-2, with TRBD2 identical over 10 bases. The chain's CDR3 is CATGYPTSGTNTGELFF. The CDR3 DNA sequence: TGTGCCACCGGATACCCCACTAGCGGGACGAACACCGGGGAGCTGTTTTTT. The full variable domain, rest sourced from reference TRBV19 and TRBJ2-2, is DGGITQSPKYLFRKEGQNVTLSCEQNLNHDAMYWYRQDPGQGLRLIYYSQIVNDFQKGDIAEGYSVSREKKESFPLTVTSAQKNPTAFYLCATGYPTSGTNTGELFFGEGSRLTVL.